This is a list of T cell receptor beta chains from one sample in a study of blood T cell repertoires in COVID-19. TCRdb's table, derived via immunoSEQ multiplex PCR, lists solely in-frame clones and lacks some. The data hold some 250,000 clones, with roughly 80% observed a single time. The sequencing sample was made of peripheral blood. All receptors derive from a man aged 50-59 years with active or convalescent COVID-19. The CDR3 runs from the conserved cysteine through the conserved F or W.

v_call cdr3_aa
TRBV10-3 CAITAGLSSPLHF
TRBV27 CASSLFTDRGSPLHF
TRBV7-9 CASSLGTGSYGYTF
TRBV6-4 CASRLDQRGNEQYF
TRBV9 CASSVSGSQNSPLHF
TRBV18 CASSPQGQGVDTQYF
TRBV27 CASSILSGGPTGEQYF
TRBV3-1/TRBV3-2 CASSQGVSYGYTF
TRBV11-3 CASSSDSKETQYF
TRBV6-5 CASSLQGLRGYTF
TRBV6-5 CASKGSTDTQYF
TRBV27 CASTKRDRGTDTQYF
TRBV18 CASSSFGTKRLFEQYF
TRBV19 CASIPLAGDPNEQFF
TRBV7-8 CASSPSGQGNTGELFF
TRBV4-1 CASSQEAEGAISPLHF
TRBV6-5 CASSYSVGGPMGEQFF
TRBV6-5 CASYRVGAPLHF
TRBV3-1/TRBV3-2 CASSRSGVWNSPLHF